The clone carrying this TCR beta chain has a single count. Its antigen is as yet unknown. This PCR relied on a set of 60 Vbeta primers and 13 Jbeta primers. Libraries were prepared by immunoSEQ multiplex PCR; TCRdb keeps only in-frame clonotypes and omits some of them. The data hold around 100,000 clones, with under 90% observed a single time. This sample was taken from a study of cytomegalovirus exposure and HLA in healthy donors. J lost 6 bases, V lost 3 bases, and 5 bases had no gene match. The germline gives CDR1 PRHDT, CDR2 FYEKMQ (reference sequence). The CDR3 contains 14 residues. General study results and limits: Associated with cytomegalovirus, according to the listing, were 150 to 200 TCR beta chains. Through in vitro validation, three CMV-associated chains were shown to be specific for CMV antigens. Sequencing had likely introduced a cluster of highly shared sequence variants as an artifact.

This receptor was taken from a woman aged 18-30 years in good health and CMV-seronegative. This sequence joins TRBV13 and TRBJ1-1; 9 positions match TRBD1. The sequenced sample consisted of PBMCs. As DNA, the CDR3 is TGTGCCAGCAGCTTGGGGACAGGGAGTCCTGAAGCTTTCTTT. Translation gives CASSLGTGSPEAFF.